The 22 T cell receptor beta chains given below trace back to one sample, sequenced in a study of shared clonotypes between healthy human individuals. The assay was immunoSEQ multiplex PCR, and TCRdb's table has in-frame clones only and misses some. The table lists 1.5 million to 1.9 million clones, 95% to 99% of them singletons, with 0.4% to 0.55% in the top ten. The specimen was naive CD4+ T cells sorted from blood. The subset here: CD45RA+ positively selected. Every receptor here comes from a man aged 25-45 years in good health.

This chain connects TRBV14 to TRBJ2-1, with no clear D. The CDR3 runs 15 residues. In germline, CDR1 is SGHDN, CDR2 FVKESK. The germline V and J ends were trimmed by 4 bases and 1 base, with 11 bases remaining between them. The CDR3: CASSPLVGSYNEQFF. CDR3 in DNA: TGTGCCAGCAGCCCCCTGGTAGGGTCCTACAATGAGCAGTTCTTC.

Details on this clone: An end of the junction does not agree with germline; a read error may underlie this. The J gene is TRBJ2-1, the V gene TRBV7-2; D uncertain. This CDR3 contains 16 residues. Germline V gene lookup returns CDR1 SGHTA and CDR2 FQGNSA. CDR3 amino acids: CASSLAGGSSYSEQFF. The CDR3 coding sequence is TGTGCCAGCAGCTTAGCGGGCGGAAGCTCCTACAGTGAGCAGTTCTTC.

As concerns this clone: Other DNA sequences in this sample translate to the same CDR3. The chain joins TRBV20-1 to TRBJ1-1; D unclear. V lost 6 bases and J 1 base, leaving 6 bases between the germline ends. The length of the CDR3 is 11 residues. The germline V gene has CDR1 DFQATT and CDR2 SNEGSKA (reference sequence). CDR3 amino acids: CSAAGNTEAFF. Written as DNA, the CDR3 is TGCAGTGCGGCAGGGAACACTGAAGCTTTCTTT.

This chain uses TRBV28 with TRBJ2-7; 7 nucleotides match TRBD2. CDR3 length: 16 amino acids. The V gene's germline CDR1 is MDHEN and CDR2 SYDVKM. V dropped 6 bases and J dropped 2; count of bases not matched to a gene: 13. CDR3 bases: TGTGCCAGCAGCGTTAGCGGGCTTGGAGCCACCTACGAGCAGTACTTC. Residues: CASSVSGLGATYEQYF.

The J gene is TRBJ2-2, the V gene TRBV2; 12 bases line up with TRBD1. After removal of 7 bases from V and 0 bases from J, the junction contained 12 bases not matched to a gene. This CDR3 contains 19 residues. Germline V CDR1 and CDR2: SNHLY, FYNNEI. The CDR3 reads CASIIRDRGPLSNTGELFF. Written as DNA, the CDR3 is TGTGCCAGCATCATCCGGGACAGGGGGCCCCTATCGAACACCGGGGAGCTGTTTTTT.

In this sample, this clone turned up once. The chain employs TRBV2 and TRBJ1-5; D ambiguous. Germline assignment: CDR1 SNHLY and CDR2 FYNNEI. This CDR3 contains 15 residues. V lost 1 base to trimming and J lost 7 bases, with 14 bases between them. This CDR3 reads CASSEERFPGQPQHF. CDR3 nucleotides: TGTGCCAGCAGTGAAGAACGTTTCCCGGGGCAGCCCCAGCATTTT.

In its sample, this clone was seen once. The V call is TRBV27, the J call TRBJ1-2; TRBD1 matches at 9 bases. The CDR3 covers 15 residues. J lost 7 bases, V lost 0 bases, and 6 bases had no gene match. Germline V gene sequence: CDR1 MNHEY, CDR2 SMNVEV (reference sequence). Here the CDR3 DNA reads TGTGCCAGCAGTTTATCCCGGGACAGGGTGGGTGGCTACACCTTC. This translates into CASSLSRDRVGGYTF.

The J gene is TRBJ2-5, the V gene TRBV19, with 7 bases that match TRBD2. Trimming cost V 2 bases and J 5 bases; bases outside gene matches: 8. The germline gives CDR1 LNHDA, CDR2 SQIVND (reference sequence). CDR3 size: 15 residues. DNA for the CDR3: TGTGCCAGTAGTATACGAGGCGGGAGCGGTGAGACCCAGTACTTC. It codes for CASSIRGGSGETQYF.

This chain links TRBV29-1 with TRBJ2-1, with 7 bases aligning to TRBD1. Germline CDR1 SQVTM, CDR2 ANQGSEA. The V gene end was trimmed by 7 bases and the J gene end by 11 bases; junction bases not matched to a gene: 8. This CDR3 region has 11 residues. The CDR3 here is CSGDREWQQFF. CDR3 coding DNA: TGCAGCGGAGACAGGGAATGGCAGCAGTTCTTC.

The chain has TRBV28 and TRBJ2-3; TRBD2 aligns across 10 bases. The CDR3 is 15 amino acids. V gave up 7 bases and J gave up 3 bases; unmatched junction bases: 7. The germline gives CDR1 MDHEN, CDR2 SYDVKM. CDR3 nucleotides: TGTGCCAGCATTCATAGCGGGAGGCAAACAGATACGCAGTATTTT. This gives the protein CASIHSGRQTDTQYF.

This rearrangement joins TRBV7-3 to TRBJ1-1; 8 positions agree with TRBD1. V gave up 6 bases and J gave up 6 bases; unmatched junction bases: 9. The CDR3 totals 14 residues. Germline V gives CDR1 SGHTA, CDR2 FQGTGA. The CDR3 nucleotides read TGTGCCAGCAGTTACGACGGGACAGGTCCTGAAGCTTTCTTT. Translation gives CASSYDGTGPEAFF.

This rearrangement joins TRBV28 to TRBJ2-6, with 7 bases identical to TRBD1. V gave up 2 bases and J gave up 12 bases; unmatched junction bases: 7. Germline V lookup: CDR1 MDHEN, CDR2 SYDVKM. The CDR3 covers 14 residues. CDR3 protein: CASSLGDSFPVLTF. The CDR3 DNA reads as TGTGCCAGCAGTTTAGGGGACAGTTTCCCCGTCCTGACTTTC.

The chain is built from TRBV29-1 and TRBJ1-5, with 9 nucleotides matching TRBD1. After removal of 7 bases from V and 4 bases from J, the junction contained 5 bases not matched to a gene. This CDR3 is 13 amino acids long. Germline values: CDR1 SQVTM, CDR2 ANQGSEA. The CDR3 bases are TGCAGCGCGGCCGGGACAGGGAATCAGCCCCAGCATTTT. This gives the protein CSAAGTGNQPQHF.

As for this clone: Other DNA sequences in the same sample also yield this CDR3. V and J are TRBV7-9 and TRBJ1-2; the D is unclear. This CDR3 is 13 amino acids long. Trimming cost V 1 base and J 4 bases, with 7 bases left between them. The V gene's germline CDR1 is SEHNR and CDR2 FQNEAQ (reference sequence). The CDR3 DNA is TGTGCCAGCAGCTTAGGGTCAGTCTATGGCTACACCTTC. This sequence encodes CASSLGSVYGYTF.

The chain joins TRBV4-1 to TRBJ1-1; D is uncertain. V gave up 1 base and J gave up 1 base, with 4 bases separating them. The germline CDR1 and CDR2 sequences are MGHRA and YSYEKL. This CDR3 has 13 amino acids. The CDR3 reads CASSQGWNTEAFF. CDR3 sequence (DNA): TGCGCCAGCAGCCAAGGGTGGAACACTGAAGCTTTCTTT.

In this sample, this clone turned up once. The chain joins TRBV10-2 to TRBJ2-1; 10 bases are shared with TRBD2. Germline V gene data show CDR1 as WSHSY and CDR2 as SAAADI. This CDR3 region has 15 residues. V gave up 3 bases and J gave up 5 bases; unmatched junction bases: 4. Here the CDR3 DNA reads TGCGCCAGCAGTGAAAGTCTAGCGGGGGACAATGAGCAGTTCTTC. Translated, it gives CASSESLAGDNEQFF.

The rearrangement links TRBV2 to TRBJ1-1; D is ambiguous. Germline assignment: CDR1 SNHLY and CDR2 FYNNEI. This CDR3 contains 17 residues. With 3 bases removed from V and 1 base from J, the gap between germline ends came to 18 bases. The CDR3 coding sequence is TGTGCCAGCAGTGAGTTCGCTAGGTTAGGATCGAACACTGAAGCTTTCTTT. Its protein product is CASSEFARLGSNTEAFF.

J is TRBJ2-1 and V is TRBV6-5, with TRBD2 identical over 7 bases. There are 16 residues in the CDR3. CDR1 is MNHEY, CDR2 SVGAGI, per germline. The V gene end was trimmed by 2 bases and the J gene end by 6 bases; junction bases not matched to a gene: 10. CDR3 sequence reads: CASSYVGGRGFNEQFF. CDR3 nucleotide sequence: TGTGCCAGCAGTTACGTGGGCGGGAGAGGTTTCAATGAGCAGTTCTTC.

This clone appeared once. This chain connects TRBV4-1 to TRBJ2-7; 8 nucleotides agree with TRBD1. Trimming at V came to 4 bases and at J to 4 bases, leaving 9 bases not matched to a gene. The CDR3 loop spans 15 amino acids. Germline V gene sequence: CDR1 MGHRA, CDR2 YSYEKL. The CDR3 nucleotides read TGCGCCAGCAGCCGGCCCGGACAGGGCCGATACGAGCAGTACTTC. It specifies CASSRPGQGRYEQYF.

Notes on this clone: One junction end does not reproduce the germline sequence, and a read error may be involved. V and J are TRBV7-7 and TRBJ2-3; a weak D match, TRBD1 (6 bases). The CDR3 extends over 18 amino acids. In germline, CDR1 is SSHAT, CDR2 FNYEAQ (reference sequence). In DNA, the CDR3 is TGTGCTAGCAGCTTAGGACAGTCTCGCCACCCAAGCACAGATACGCAGTATTTT. This translates into CASSLGQSRHPSTDTQYF.

The rearrangement links TRBV7-9 to TRBJ2-1, with no clear D. V lost 1 base, J lost 0 bases, and 4 bases lay in between. CDR1 is SEHNR, CDR2 FQNEAQ, per germline (reference sequence). The CDR3 has 14 residues. The CDR3 protein is CASSLDTSYNEQFF. CDR3 DNA: TGTGCCAGCAGCTTAGACACCTCCTACAATGAGCAGTTCTTC.

The chain combines TRBV7-2 with TRBJ2-5; D may be TRBD1 or TRBD2 (5 bases each). CDR1 is SGHTA, CDR2 FQGNSA, per germline. Trimming removed 5 bases at V and 7 bases at J, with 20 bases between. The CDR3 consists of 15 residues. CDR3 in amino acids: CASSLPGALGVTQYF. The CDR3 DNA reads TGTGCCAGCAGCCTCCCCGGAGCTTTGGGGGTGACCCAGTACTTC. The complete variable domain, with remaining parts taken from reference TRBV7-2 and TRBJ2-5, reads GAGVSQSPSNKVTEKGKDVELRCDPISGHTALYWYRQSLGQGLEFLIYFQGNSAPDKSGLPSDRFSAERTGGSVSTLTIQRTQQEDSAVYLCASSLPGALGVTQYFGPGTRLLVL.